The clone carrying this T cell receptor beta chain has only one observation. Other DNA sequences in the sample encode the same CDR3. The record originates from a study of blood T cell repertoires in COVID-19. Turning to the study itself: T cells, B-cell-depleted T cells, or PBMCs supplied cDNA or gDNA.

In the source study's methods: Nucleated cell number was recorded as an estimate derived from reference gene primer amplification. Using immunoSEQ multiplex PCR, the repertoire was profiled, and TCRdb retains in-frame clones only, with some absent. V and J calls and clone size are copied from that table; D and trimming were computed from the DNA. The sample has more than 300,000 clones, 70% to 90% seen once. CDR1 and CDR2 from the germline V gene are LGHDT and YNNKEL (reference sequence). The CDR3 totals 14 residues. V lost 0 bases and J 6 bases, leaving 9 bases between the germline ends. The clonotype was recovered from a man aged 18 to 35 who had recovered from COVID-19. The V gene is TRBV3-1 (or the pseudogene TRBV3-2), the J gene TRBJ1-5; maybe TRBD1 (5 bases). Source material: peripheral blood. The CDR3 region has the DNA TGTGCCAGCAGCCAAGATCTGGGGGGTCAGCCCCAGCATTTT. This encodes CASSQDLGGQPQHF.